A single sample gave rise to the 30 T cell receptor beta chains below, sequenced in a study of immune evolution from preneoplasia to lung adenocarcinoma. Measured with immunoSEQ multiplex PCR; TCRdb has only the in-frame clones, and not every one. Of roughly 4,000 clones listed, under 80% are singletons. Sequencing was carried out using FFPE lung adenocarcinoma in situ tissue. The receptors originated from a person aged 60-79 years with lung adenocarcinoma.

V is TRBV6-1 and J is TRBJ1-5, with 8 bases that match TRBD1. The junction had 8 bases not matched to a gene; V was cut back by 4 bases and J by 0 bases. Germline V CDR1 and CDR2: MNHNS, SASEGT. There are 17 residues in the CDR3. The CDR3 region has the DNA TGTGCCAGCAGTGGGCAGGGGGCCTCCGATAGCAATCAGCCCCAGCATTTT. Its protein is CASSGQGASDSNQPQHF.

This clone was seen more than once but under ten times. The CDR3 loop reads CSVTGQGGTEAFF. Written as DNA, the CDR3 is TGCAGCGTCACAGGACAGGGTGGGACTGAAGCTTTCTTT. The J gene is TRBJ1-1, the V gene TRBV29-1, with 8 bases that match TRBD1. The trim removed 6 bases at V and 5 bases at J, leaving 8 bases unmatched. There are 13 residues in the CDR3. Germline V lookup: CDR1 SQVTM, CDR2 ANQGSEA.

This sequence joins TRBV5-4 and TRBJ1-6; tentatively, D is TRBD1 (5 bases). Per the germline V gene, CDR1 is SGHNT and CDR2 is YYREEE (reference sequence). CDR3 length: 14 residues. V dropped 2 bases and J dropped 7 bases, with 10 bases sitting between them. CDR3 sequence (DNA): TGTGCCAGCAGCTTCGGGGCTCGAAATTCACCCCTCCACTTT. As protein: CASSFGARNSPLHF.

This clone has just one count. V and J are TRBV18 and TRBJ1-5; the D gene is possibly TRBD1 (5 bases). The CDR3 loop spans 15 amino acids. Germline V lookup: CDR1 KGHSH, CDR2 LQKENI. The ends were cut back, 2 bases at V and 4 bases at J, with 12 bases in the middle. In DNA form, the CDR3 reads TGTGCCAGCTCACCAGAGGGACGGCTGAATCAGCCCCAGCATTTT. Protein: CASSPEGRLNQPQHF.

The chain combines TRBV5-1 with TRBJ1-5, with 9 bases that match TRBD1. The CDR3 is 15 amino acids. Germline assignment: CDR1 SGHRS and CDR2 YFSETQ. V shed 1 base, J shed 1 base, and the junction held 0 bases outside the gene matches. The CDR3 is CASSLTGGSNQPQHF. CDR3 sequence (DNA): TGCGCCAGCAGCTTGACAGGGGGCAGCAATCAGCCCCAGCATTTT.

The V gene is TRBV15, the J gene TRBJ2-4; 10 bases fit TRBD1. In germline, CDR1 is LNHNV, CDR2 YYDKDF (reference sequence). The J segment lost 0 bases and the V segment lost 1 base, leaving 6 bases of the junction unmatched. The CDR3 loop spans 18 amino acids. CDR3 residues: CATSRGGTGVLAKNIQYF. CDR3 DNA: TGTGCCACCAGCAGAGGAGGGACAGGGGTTTTAGCCAAAAACATTCAGTACTTC. The variable domain in full, completed from reference TRBV15 and TRBJ2-4, reads DAMVIQNPRYQVTQFGKPVTLSCSQTLNHNVMYWYQQKSSQAPKLLFHYYDKDFNNEADTPDNFQSRRPNTSFCFLDIRSPGLGDTAMYLCATSRGGTGVLAKNIQYFGAGTRLSVL.

The chain uses TRBV28 and TRBJ2-7, with 10 bases that match TRBD1. This CDR3 is 14 amino acids long. Germline V gene sequence: CDR1 MDHEN, CDR2 SYDVKM. With V trimmed by 4 bases and J by 5 bases, 5 bases remained unmatched. Here the CDR3 DNA reads TGTGCCAGCAGTTCAGGACAGGGGGTAGACGAGCAGTACTTC. Protein: CASSSGQGVDEQYF.

Here the CDR3 reads CASSLTGGAEAFF. The CDR3 DNA follows: TGTGCCAGCAGCTTAACCGGGGGGGCTGAAGCTTTCTTT. The V gene is TRBV7-6, the J gene TRBJ1-1; perhaps TRBD1 as D (5 bases). Looked up from germline, CDR1 is SGHVS and CDR2 is FNYEAQ. This CDR3 comprises 13 residues. Trimming removed 2 bases at V and 6 bases at J, with 10 bases between.

The J gene is TRBJ1-6, the V gene TRBV19; D is unresolved. This CDR3 has 12 residues. The germline gives CDR1 LNHDA, CDR2 SQIVND (reference sequence). Trimming removed 3 bases from V and 7 bases from J, with 4 bases in between. This chain's CDR3 is CASSIANSPLHF. CDR3 DNA: TGTGCCAGTAGTATTGCAAATTCACCCCTCCACTTT.

The chain uses TRBV4-2 and TRBJ2-5; D gene unclear. This CDR3 is built from 13 residues. Looked up from germline, CDR1 is LGHNA and CDR2 is YNFKEQ. V lost 1 base, J lost 4 bases, and 7 bases lay in between. The CDR3 loop reads CASSQAPRETQYF. The CDR3 nucleotides read TGTGCCAGCAGCCAAGCCCCGCGAGAGACCCAGTACTTC.

The J gene is TRBJ2-3, the V gene TRBV5-1; D is ambiguous. The CDR3 spans 14 residues. V gave up 2 bases and J gave up 5 bases, with 12 bases separating them. Germline assignment: CDR1 SGHRS and CDR2 YFSETQ. For the CDR3, the DNA is TGCGCCAGCAGCTTCGACTGGCGCCTAGATACGCAGTATTTT. Its protein product is CASSFDWRLDTQYF.

This clone was counted between two and nine times. This chain links TRBV7-9 with TRBJ2-5; D is perhaps TRBD1 or TRBD2 (5 bases each). With 5 bases removed from V and 2 bases from J, the gap between germline ends came to 18 bases. The CDR3 is 16 amino acids. The germline V gene has CDR1 SEHNR and CDR2 FQNEAQ (reference sequence). The CDR3 sequence: CASSLLSPGSQETQYF. The CDR3 DNA sequence: TGTGCCAGCAGCCTTCTATCCCCAGGGAGTCAAGAGACCCAGTACTTC.

This sequence joins TRBV19 and TRBJ2-5; 13 nucleotides align to TRBD2. J gave up 6 bases and V 3 bases, and 1 base lay outside the gene matches. Germline CDR1 LNHDA, CDR2 SQIVND (reference sequence). The CDR3 is 14 residues long. The CDR3 coding sequence is TGTGCCAGTAGTATGGGGACTAGCGGGAAGACCCAGTACTTC. Translation: CASSMGTSGKTQYF.

The chain uses TRBV30 and TRBJ2-1; D might be TRBD2 (5 bases). Trimming took 2 bases from V and 0 from J, leaving 11 bases between them. The CDR3 totals 15 residues. Germline V gene sequence: CDR1 GTSNPN, CDR2 SVGIG (reference sequence). CDR3 in amino acids: CAWSLGDSSYNEQFF. The CDR3 DNA reads as TGTGCCTGGAGTCTCGGGGATAGCTCCTACAATGAGCAGTTCTTC.

The V call is TRBV7-2, the J call TRBJ2-7, with 8 nucleotides matching TRBD2. CDR1 SGHTA and CDR2 FQGNSA come from the germline V gene. The CDR3 is 16 residues long. The trim removed 2 bases at V and 5 bases at J, leaving 11 bases unmatched. CDR3 coding DNA: TGTGCCAGCAGCTTATCTGGCGGGGGGAACCCCCACGAGCAGTACTTC. Translation: CASSLSGGGNPHEQYF.

This chain joins TRBV5-1 and TRBJ1-1; D not resolved. V shed 4 bases and J shed 1 base, with 5 bases lying between them. Germline V CDR1 and CDR2: SGHRS, YFSETQ. This CDR3 region has 12 residues. CDR3 region: CASSEGNTEAFF. CDR3 DNA sequence: TGCGCCAGCAGCGAAGGGAACACTGAAGCTTTCTTT.

The chain combines TRBV4-1 with TRBJ2-5; 7 bases line up with TRBD2. Looked up from germline, CDR1 is MGHRA and CDR2 is YSYEKL. The V segment lost 3 bases and the J segment 5 bases; nucleotides outside the gene matches: 9. The CDR3 spans 15 residues. CDR3 coding DNA: TGCGCCAGCAGCCACAAGGCGGGGGTCGGGGAGACCCAGTACTTC. Translation gives CASSHKAGVGETQYF.

The chain has TRBV6-5 and TRBJ2-7; D unclear. Trimming pared 6 bases from V and 3 bases from J, leaving 9 bases between. The CDR3 has 12 residues. Germline CDR1 reads MNHEY; CDR2 reads SVGAGI. CDR3 region: CASRHGSYEQYF. For the CDR3, the DNA is TGTGCCAGCAGACACGGCAGCTACGAGCAGTACTTC.

The J gene is TRBJ1-3, the V gene TRBV12-5; 12 bases are shared with TRBD1. The CDR3 is 16 amino acids. Germline V gives CDR1 LGHNT, CDR2 FRNRAP. Trimming at V came to 4 bases and at J to 2 bases, leaving 3 bases not matched to a gene. This CDR3 reads CASGSGQGATGNTIYF. The CDR3 nucleotides read TGTGCTAGTGGTTCGGGACAGGGGGCTACTGGAAACACCATATATTTT.

The chain recombines TRBV5-1 with TRBJ2-4; 13 bases are shared with TRBD2. The CDR3 contains 15 residues. The V segment lost 4 bases and the J segment 6 bases; nucleotides outside the gene matches: 4. Looked up from germline, CDR1 is SGHRS and CDR2 is YFSETQ. The DNA of the CDR3 is TGCGCCAGCAGCACTAGCGGGGGGGCCGGAAACATTCAGTACTTC. Its translation: CASSTSGGAGNIQYF.

The V call is TRBV7-8, the J call TRBJ2-1; 7 bases agree with TRBD1. From germline, CDR1 is SGHVS and CDR2 FQNEAQ. CDR3 length: 14 amino acids. V dropped 7 bases and J dropped 9; count of bases not matched to a gene: 12. CDR3 sequence (DNA): TGTGCCAGCACCCGAGACAGGGTAGGCGGTGAGCAGTTCTTC. This gives the protein CASTRDRVGGEQFF. The full variable domain, completed using reference TRBV7-8 and TRBJ2-1, is GAGVSQSPRYKVAKRGQDVALRCDPISGHVSLFWYQQALGQGPEFLTYFQNEAQLDKSGLPSDRFFAERPEGSVSTLKIQRTQQEDSAVYLCASTRDRVGGEQFFGPGTRLTVL.

In this sample, this clone turned up once. V usage is TRBV5-1 and J usage is TRBJ2-1; a weak D match, TRBD2 (5 bases). The CDR3 spans 12 residues. From germline, CDR1 is SGHRS and CDR2 YFSETQ. The V and J ends lost 2 bases and 8 bases respectively, with 8 bases between them. The chain's CDR3 is CASSFGVYEQFF. The CDR3 coding sequence is TGCGCCAGCAGCTTCGGGGTCTATGAGCAGTTCTTC.

The V gene is TRBV5-6, the J gene TRBJ1-4; D gene ambiguous. CDR1 and CDR2 from the germline V gene are SGHDT and YYEEEE. V dropped 0 bases and J dropped 7 bases, with 7 bases sitting between them. This CDR3 comprises 13 residues. The CDR3 DNA follows: TGTGCCAGCAGCTTGGCCGGTTCTGAAAAACTGTTTTTT. Its translation is CASSLAGSEKLFF.

In its sample, this clone was seen once. This rearrangement joins TRBV9 to TRBJ1-4; possible D gene TRBD1, 6 bases. The CDR3 covers 15 residues. Germline CDR1 is SGDLS and CDR2 is YYNGEE. The germline V and J ends were trimmed by 1 base and 7 bases, with 14 bases remaining between them. CDR3 in DNA: TGTGCCAGCAGCGTAAGTGGGGGCGCGTTTGAAAAACTGTTTTTT. This gives the protein CASSVSGGAFEKLFF.

V is TRBV6-6 and J is TRBJ2-3, with D possibly called TRBD1 or TRBD2 (5 bases each). Per the germline V gene, CDR1 is MNHNY and CDR2 is SVGAGI (reference sequence). V was clipped by 7 bases and J by 9 bases, with 20 bases between them. The CDR3 consists of 14 residues. The CDR3 protein is CASTSGTEVRTQYF. The CDR3 DNA is TGTGCCAGCACCTCCGGGACGGAGGTGAGGACGCAGTATTTT.

The chain recombines TRBV5-4 with TRBJ2-1, with 7 positions matching TRBD1. The CDR3 covers 13 residues. Germline V lookup: CDR1 SGHNT, CDR2 YYREEE (reference sequence). J gave up 4 bases and V 4 bases, and 2 bases lay outside the gene matches. Here the CDR3 DNA reads TGTGCCAGCAGCGTGGACAGGTACAATGAGCAGTTCTTC. This gives the protein CASSVDRYNEQFF.

The chain recombines TRBV11-3 with TRBJ1-1; D call uncertain. Trimming pared 3 bases from V and 0 bases from J, leaving 5 bases between. In germline, CDR1 is SGHNT, CDR2 YENEEA. The CDR3 spans 13 residues. CDR3 bases: TGTGCCAGCAGCTTTCAGGTGAACACTGAAGCTTTCTTT. Protein: CASSFQVNTEAFF.

The chain couples TRBV9 to TRBJ2-5; the match to TRBD1 covers 10 bases. In germline, CDR1 is SGDLS, CDR2 YYNGEE. The CDR3 covers 17 residues. The J segment lost 2 bases and the V segment lost 4 bases, leaving 11 bases of the junction unmatched. The CDR3 loop reads CASSFDRDRGLQETQYF. CDR3 sequence (DNA): TGTGCCAGCAGCTTTGACCGGGACAGGGGTTTGCAAGAGACCCAGTACTTC.

This sequence joins TRBV5-6 and TRBJ2-1, with D perhaps matching TRBD2 (6 bases). The CDR3 extends over 16 amino acids. V was cut by 5 bases and J by 0 bases, with 15 bases left in between. Germline V gene sequence: CDR1 SGHDT, CDR2 YYEEEE. Here the CDR3 DNA reads TGTGCCAGCAGTTTCGGGACTCCTAGCTCCTACAATGAGCAGTTCTTC. Protein sequence: CASSFGTPSSYNEQFF.

The genes are TRBV6-5 and TRBJ2-5; tentative D call: TRBD2 (6 bases). The CDR3 spans 16 residues. CDR1 and CDR2 (germline): MNHEY, SVGAGI. The V end lost 0 bases, the J end lost 2 bases, and 13 bases lay between the germline ends. The CDR3 loop is CASSYSGGGRQETQYF. The CDR3 bases are TGTGCCAGCAGTTACTCTGGGGGAGGACGGCAAGAGACCCAGTACTTC.